The sequence of this T cell receptor beta chain was determined in a study of T cell responses to AZD1222 COVID-19 vaccine. Germline V gene data show CDR1 as KGHDR and CDR2 as SFDVKD. The CDR3 is made up of 17 amino acids. V was clipped by 4 bases and J by 7 bases; unmatched bases: 14. Generated by immunoSEQ multiplex PCR, the TCRdb table keeps only in-frame clones and is missing some. In the table there are 150,000 or so clones, more than 90% of which are singletons. Study-level results: Spike-specific TCR breadth and depth were elevated following two AZD1222 doses.

Comment on this clone: Its antigen is still unknown.

The rearrangement uses TRBV24-1 and TRBJ2-3; TRBD2 agrees at 9 bases. This clonotype was obtained from an adult who received the AZD1222 COVID-19 vaccine. The sample consisted of peripheral blood, taken 28 days after the second AZD1222 dose. CDR3 in amino acids: CATSDPRASGMIYTQYF. CDR3 bases: TGTGCCACCAGTGACCCCCGGGCTAGCGGGATGATTTATACGCAGTATTTT.